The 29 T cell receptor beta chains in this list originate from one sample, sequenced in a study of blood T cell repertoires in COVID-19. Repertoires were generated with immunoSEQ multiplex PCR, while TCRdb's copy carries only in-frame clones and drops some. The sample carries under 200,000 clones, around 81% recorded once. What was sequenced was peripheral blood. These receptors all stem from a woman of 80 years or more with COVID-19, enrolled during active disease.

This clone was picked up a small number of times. As DNA, the CDR3 is TGCAGCGTACGGTACCAAGAGACCCAGTACTTC. Protein product: CSVRYQETQYF. The chain has TRBV29-1 and TRBJ2-5; D is unclear. CDR3 length equals 11 residues. V lost 6 bases, J lost 0 bases, and 5 bases lay in between. In germline, CDR1 is SQVTM, CDR2 ANQGSEA. The full variable domain, with the rest looked up from reference TRBV29-1 and TRBJ2-5, is SAVISQKPSRDICQRGTSLTIQCQVDSQVTMMFWYRQQPGQSLTLIATANQGSEATYESGFVIDKFPISRPNLTFSTLTVSNMSPEDSSIYLCSVRYQETQYFGPGTRLLVL.

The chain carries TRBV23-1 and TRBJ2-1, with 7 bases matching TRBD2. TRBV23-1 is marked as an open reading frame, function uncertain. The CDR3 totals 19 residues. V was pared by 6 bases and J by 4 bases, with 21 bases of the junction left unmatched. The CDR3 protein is CASSPARGVTANSYNEQFF. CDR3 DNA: TGCGCCAGCAGCCCAGCTCGGGGGGTAACAGCCAACTCTTACAATGAGCAGTTCTTC.

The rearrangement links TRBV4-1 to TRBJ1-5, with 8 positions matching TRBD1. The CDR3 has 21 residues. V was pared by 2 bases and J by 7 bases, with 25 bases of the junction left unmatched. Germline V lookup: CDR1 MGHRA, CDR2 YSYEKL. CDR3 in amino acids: CASSQNPTAGGRGRGSQPQHF. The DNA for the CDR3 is TGCGCCAGCAGCCAAAACCCTACCGCAGGGGGCAGGGGGCGCGGATCCCAGCCCCAGCATTTT.

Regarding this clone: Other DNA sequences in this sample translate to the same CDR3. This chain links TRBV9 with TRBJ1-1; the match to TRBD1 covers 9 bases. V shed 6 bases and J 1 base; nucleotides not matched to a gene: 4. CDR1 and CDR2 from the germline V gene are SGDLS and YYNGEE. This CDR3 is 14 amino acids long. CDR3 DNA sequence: TGTGCCAGCACCCGGACAGGGGAGAACACTGAAGCTTTCTTT. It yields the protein CASTRTGENTEAFF.

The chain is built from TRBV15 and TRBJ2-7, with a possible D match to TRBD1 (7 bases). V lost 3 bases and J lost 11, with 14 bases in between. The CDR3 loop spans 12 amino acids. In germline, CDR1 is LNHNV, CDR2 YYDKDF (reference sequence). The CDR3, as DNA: TGTGCCACCAGCAGGGCGGGACAGAGAAAGTACTTC. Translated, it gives CATSRAGQRKYF.

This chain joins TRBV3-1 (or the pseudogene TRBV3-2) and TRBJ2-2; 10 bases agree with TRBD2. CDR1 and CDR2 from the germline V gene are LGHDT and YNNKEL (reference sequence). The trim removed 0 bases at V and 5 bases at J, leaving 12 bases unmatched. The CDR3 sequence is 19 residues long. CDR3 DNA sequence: TGTGCCAGCAGCCAAGATGCTAGCGGGGGACTAATCGGGACCGGGGAGCTGTTTTTT. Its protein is CASSQDASGGLIGTGELFF.

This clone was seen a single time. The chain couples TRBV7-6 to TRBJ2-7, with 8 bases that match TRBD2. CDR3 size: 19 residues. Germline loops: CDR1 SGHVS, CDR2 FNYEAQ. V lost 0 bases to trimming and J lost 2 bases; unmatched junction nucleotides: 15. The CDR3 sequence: CASSLAAPKGGRNPYEQYF. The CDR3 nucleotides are TGTGCCAGCAGCTTAGCGGCGCCCAAGGGCGGGAGGAACCCCTACGAGCAGTACTTC.

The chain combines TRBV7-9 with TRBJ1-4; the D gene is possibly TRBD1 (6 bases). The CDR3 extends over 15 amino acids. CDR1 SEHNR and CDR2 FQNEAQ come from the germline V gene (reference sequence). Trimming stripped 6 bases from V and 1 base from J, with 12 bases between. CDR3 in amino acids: CASSYDRLTNEKLFF. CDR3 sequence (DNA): TGTGCCAGCAGTTACGACAGGCTAACTAATGAAAAACTGTTTTTT.

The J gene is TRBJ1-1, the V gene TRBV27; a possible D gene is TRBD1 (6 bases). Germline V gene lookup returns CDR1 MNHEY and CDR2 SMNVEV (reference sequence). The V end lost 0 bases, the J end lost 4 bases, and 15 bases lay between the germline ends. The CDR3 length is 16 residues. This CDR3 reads CASSLSPTGWATEAFF. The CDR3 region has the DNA TGTGCCAGCAGTTTATCCCCCACAGGGTGGGCCACTGAAGCTTTCTTT.

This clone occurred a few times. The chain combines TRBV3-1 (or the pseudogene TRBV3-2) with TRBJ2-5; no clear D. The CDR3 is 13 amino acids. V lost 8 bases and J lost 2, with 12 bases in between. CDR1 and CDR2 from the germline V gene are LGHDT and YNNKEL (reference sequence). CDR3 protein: CASWAPNQETQYF. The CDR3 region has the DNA TGTGCCAGCTGGGCCCCAAATCAAGAGACCCAGTACTTC.

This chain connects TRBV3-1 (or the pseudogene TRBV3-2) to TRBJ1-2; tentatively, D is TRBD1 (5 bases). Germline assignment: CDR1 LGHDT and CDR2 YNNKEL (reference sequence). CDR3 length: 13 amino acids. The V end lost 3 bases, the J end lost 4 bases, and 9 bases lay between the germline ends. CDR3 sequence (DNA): TGTGCCAGCAGCCAGGAGGGACCCTATGGCTACACCTTC. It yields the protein CASSQEGPYGYTF.

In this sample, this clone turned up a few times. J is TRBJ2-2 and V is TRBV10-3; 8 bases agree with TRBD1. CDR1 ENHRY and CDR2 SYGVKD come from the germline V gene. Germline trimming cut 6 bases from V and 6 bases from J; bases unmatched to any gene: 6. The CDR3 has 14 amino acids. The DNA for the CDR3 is TGTGCCATCAGCCCGGACAGGGACGCCGGGGAGCTGTTTTTT. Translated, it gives CAISPDRDAGELFF.

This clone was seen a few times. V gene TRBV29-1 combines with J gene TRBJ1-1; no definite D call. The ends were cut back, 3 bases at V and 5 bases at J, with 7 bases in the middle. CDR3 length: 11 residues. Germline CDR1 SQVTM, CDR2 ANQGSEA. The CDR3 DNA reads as TGCAGCGTTGACCACGGGACTGAAGCTTTCTTT. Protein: CSVDHGTEAFF.

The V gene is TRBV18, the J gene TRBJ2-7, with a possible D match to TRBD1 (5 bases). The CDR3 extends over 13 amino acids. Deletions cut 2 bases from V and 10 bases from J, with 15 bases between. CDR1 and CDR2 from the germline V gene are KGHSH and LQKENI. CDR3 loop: CASSPSRDLDQYF. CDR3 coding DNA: TGTGCCAGCTCACCATCCAGGGATCTAGACCAGTACTTC.

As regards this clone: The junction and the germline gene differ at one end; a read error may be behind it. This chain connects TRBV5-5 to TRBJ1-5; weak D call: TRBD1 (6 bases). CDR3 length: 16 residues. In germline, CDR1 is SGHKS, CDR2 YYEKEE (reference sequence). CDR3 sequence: CASSLSPVRGNRPQHF. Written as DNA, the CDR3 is TGTGCCAGCAGCTTGTCCCCCGTCAGGGGAAATCGGCCCCAGCATTTT.

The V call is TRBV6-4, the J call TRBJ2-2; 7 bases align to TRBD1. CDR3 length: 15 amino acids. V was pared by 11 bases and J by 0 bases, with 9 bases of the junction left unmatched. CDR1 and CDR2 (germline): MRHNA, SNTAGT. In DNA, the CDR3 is TGTGCCGTCAGCAGGGGACAGACGAACACCGGGGAGCTGTTTTTT. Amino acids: CAVSRGQTNTGELFF.

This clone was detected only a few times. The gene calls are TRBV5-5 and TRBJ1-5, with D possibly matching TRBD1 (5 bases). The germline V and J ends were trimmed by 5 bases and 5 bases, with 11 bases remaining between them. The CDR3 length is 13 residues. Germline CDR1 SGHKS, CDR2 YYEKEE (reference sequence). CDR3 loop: CASRLSRDQPQHF. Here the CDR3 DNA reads TGTGCCAGCAGGCTAAGCAGGGATCAGCCCCAGCATTTT.

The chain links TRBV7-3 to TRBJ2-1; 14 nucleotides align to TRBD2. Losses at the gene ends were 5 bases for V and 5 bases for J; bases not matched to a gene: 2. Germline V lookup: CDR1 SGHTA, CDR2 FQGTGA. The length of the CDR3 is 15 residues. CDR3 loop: CASSRGLAGDNEQFF. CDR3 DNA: TGTGCCAGCAGCCGGGGACTAGCGGGGGACAATGAGCAGTTCTTC.

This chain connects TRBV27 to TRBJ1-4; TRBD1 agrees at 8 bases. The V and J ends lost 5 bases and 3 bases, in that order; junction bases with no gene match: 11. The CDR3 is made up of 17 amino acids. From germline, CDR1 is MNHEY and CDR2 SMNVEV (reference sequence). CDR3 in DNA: TGTGCCAGCAGTGCGGACAGGGAAGGCTCGGCTAATGAAAAACTGTTTTTT. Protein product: CASSADREGSANEKLFF.

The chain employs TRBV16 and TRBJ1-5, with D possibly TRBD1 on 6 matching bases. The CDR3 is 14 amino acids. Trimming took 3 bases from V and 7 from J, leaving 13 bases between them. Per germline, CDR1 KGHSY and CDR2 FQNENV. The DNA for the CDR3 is TGTGCCAGCAGCCAGGGACAACGGAAACAGCCCCAGCATTTT. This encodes CASSQGQRKQPQHF.

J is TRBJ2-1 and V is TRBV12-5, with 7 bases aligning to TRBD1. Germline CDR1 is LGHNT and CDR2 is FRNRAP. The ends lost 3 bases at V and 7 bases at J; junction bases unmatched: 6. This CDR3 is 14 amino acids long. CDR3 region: CASGFLGRGNEQFF. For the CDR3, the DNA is TGTGCTAGTGGTTTTCTTGGCAGGGGGAATGAGCAGTTCTTC.

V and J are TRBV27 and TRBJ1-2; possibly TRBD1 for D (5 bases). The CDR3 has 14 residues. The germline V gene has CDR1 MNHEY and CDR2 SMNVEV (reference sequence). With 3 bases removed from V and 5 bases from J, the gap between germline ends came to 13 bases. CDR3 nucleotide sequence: TGTGCCAGCAGTTTCCCCATACAGGTTTATGGCTACACCTTC. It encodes CASSFPIQVYGYTF.

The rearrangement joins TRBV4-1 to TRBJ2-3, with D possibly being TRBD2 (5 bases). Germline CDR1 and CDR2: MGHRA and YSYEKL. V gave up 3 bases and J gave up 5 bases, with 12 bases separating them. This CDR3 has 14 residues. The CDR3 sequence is CASSHPTGLDTQYF. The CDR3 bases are TGCGCCAGCAGCCACCCGACGGGATTAGATACGCAGTATTTT.

The CDR3 DNA follows: TGTGCCAGCAGTCCCGGGACAGCCGAAAAACTGTTTTTT. Protein product: CASSPGTAEKLFF. The chain employs TRBV28 and TRBJ1-4; 7 nucleotides agree with TRBD1. Germline CDR1 reads MDHEN; CDR2 reads SYDVKM. The junction had 5 bases not matched to a gene; V was cut back by 5 bases and J by 8 bases. The CDR3 sequence is 13 residues long.

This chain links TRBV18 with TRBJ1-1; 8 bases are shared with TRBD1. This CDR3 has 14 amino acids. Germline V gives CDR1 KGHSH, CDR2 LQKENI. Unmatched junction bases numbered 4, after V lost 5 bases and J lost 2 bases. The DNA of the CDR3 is TGTGCCAGCTCAGACCAGGGGGCTAACACTGAAGCTTTCTTT. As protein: CASSDQGANTEAFF. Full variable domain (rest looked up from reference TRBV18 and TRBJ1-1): NAGVMQNPRHLVRRRGQEARLRCSPMKGHSHVYWYRQLPEEGLKFMVYLQKENIIDESGMPKERFSAEFPKEGPSILRIQQVVRGDSAAYFCASSDQGANTEAFFGQGTRLTVV.

CDR3 residues: CASSQQQGRSNQPQHF. DNA of the CDR3: TGCGCCAGCAGCCAACAACAGGGGCGCAGCAATCAGCCCCAGCATTTT. V usage is TRBV4-1 and J usage is TRBJ1-5; 7 bases match TRBD1. Losses at the gene ends were 2 bases for V and 1 base for J; bases not matched to a gene: 5. The CDR3 is 16 residues long. Germline V CDR1 and CDR2: MGHRA, YSYEKL.

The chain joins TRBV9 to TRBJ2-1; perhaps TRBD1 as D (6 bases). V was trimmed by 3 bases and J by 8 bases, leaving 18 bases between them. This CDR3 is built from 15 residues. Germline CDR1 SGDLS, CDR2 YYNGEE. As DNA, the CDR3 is TGTGCCAGCAGCGCAGGGACAAAAAAGGGCGATGAGCAGTTCTTC. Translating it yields CASSAGTKKGDEQFF. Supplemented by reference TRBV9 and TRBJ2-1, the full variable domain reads DSGVTQTPKHLITATGQRVTLRCSPRSGDLSVYWYQQSLDQGLQFLIQYYNGEERAKGNILERFSAQQFPDLHSELNLSSLELGDSALYFCASSAGTKKGDEQFFGPGTRLTVL.

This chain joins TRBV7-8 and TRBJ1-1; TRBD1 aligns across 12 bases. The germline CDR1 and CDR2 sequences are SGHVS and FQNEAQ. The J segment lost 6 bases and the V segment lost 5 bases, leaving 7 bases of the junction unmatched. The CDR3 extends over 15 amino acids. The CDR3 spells CASSMRDRGPPEAFF. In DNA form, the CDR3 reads TGTGCCAGCAGCATGCGGGACAGGGGGCCTCCTGAAGCTTTCTTT. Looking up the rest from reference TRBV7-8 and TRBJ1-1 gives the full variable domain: GAGVSQSPRYKVAKRGQDVALRCDPISGHVSLFWYQQALGQGPEFLTYFQNEAQLDKSGLPSDRFFAERPEGSVSTLKIQRTQQEDSAVYLCASSMRDRGPPEAFFGQGTRLTVV.

DNA for the CDR3: TGTGCCAGCAACCCGACAGGGAATGAAAAACTGTTTTTT. It encodes CASNPTGNEKLFF. The V gene is TRBV6-5, the J gene TRBJ1-4; 7 nucleotides agree with TRBD1. This CDR3 region has 13 residues. V was clipped by 7 bases and J by 5 bases; unmatched bases: 4. CDR1 and CDR2 (germline): MNHEY, SVGAGI.